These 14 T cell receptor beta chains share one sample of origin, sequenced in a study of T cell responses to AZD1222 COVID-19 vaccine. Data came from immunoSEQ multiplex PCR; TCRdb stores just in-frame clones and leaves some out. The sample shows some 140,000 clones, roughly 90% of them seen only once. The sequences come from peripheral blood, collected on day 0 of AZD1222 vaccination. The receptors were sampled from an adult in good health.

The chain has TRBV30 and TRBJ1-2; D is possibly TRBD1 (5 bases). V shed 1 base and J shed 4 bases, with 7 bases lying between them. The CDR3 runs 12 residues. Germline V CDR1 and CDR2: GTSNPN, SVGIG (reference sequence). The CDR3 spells CAWSGQSYGYTF. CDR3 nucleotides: TGTGCCTGGAGTGGACAGAGCTATGGCTACACCTTC.

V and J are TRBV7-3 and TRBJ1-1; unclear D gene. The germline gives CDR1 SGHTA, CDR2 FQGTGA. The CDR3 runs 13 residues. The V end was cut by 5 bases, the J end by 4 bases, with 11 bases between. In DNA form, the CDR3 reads TGTGCCAGCAGCCCCGGCCTTTCCACTGAAGCTTTCTTT. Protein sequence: CASSPGLSTEAFF.

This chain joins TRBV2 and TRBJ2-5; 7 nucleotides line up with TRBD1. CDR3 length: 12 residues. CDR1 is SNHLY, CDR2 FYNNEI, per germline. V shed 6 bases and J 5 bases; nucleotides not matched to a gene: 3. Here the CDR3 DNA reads TGTGCCAGCAGAGGGGGCGGGGAGACCCAGTACTTC. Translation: CASRGGGETQYF.

The CDR3 loop reads CASTQTNSYNEQFF. Written as DNA, the CDR3 is TGTGCCAGCACCCAGACTAATAGTTACAATGAGCAGTTCTTC. The chain recombines TRBV6-5 with TRBJ2-1, with a weak D call TRBD2 (5 bases). Germline V gene sequence: CDR1 MNHEY, CDR2 SVGAGI. The CDR3 covers 14 residues. V was clipped by 7 bases and J by 4 bases, with 14 bases between them.

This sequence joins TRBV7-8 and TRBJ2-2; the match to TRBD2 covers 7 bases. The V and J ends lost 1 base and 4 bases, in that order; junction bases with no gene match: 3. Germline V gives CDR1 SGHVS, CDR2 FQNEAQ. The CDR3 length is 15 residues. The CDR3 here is CASSLGGRATGELFF. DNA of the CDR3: TGTGCCAGCAGCTTAGGTGGGAGGGCCACCGGGGAGCTGTTTTTT.

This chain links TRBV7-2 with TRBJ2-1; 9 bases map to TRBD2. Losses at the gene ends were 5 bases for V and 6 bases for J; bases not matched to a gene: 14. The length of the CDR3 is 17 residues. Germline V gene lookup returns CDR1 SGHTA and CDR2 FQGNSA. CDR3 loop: CASSPPRVQRGANEQFF. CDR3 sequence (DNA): TGTGCCAGCAGCCCCCCCCGGGTACAGCGGGGGGCCAATGAGCAGTTCTTC.

The CDR3 region is CASSLIGTANQPQHF. CDR3 DNA: TGCGCCAGCAGCTTGATCGGGACAGCTAATCAGCCCCAGCATTTT. The genes are TRBV5-1 and TRBJ1-5; 7 nucleotides agree with TRBD1. CDR1 and CDR2 (germline): SGHRS, YFSETQ. The CDR3 is 15 residues long. V lost 1 base to trimming and J lost 4 bases; unmatched junction nucleotides: 5.

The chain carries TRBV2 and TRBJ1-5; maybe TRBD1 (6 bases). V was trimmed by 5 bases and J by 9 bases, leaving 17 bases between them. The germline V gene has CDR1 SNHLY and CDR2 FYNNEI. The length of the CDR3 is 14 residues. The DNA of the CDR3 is TGTGCCAGCAGTCCCGGAGGGGGAAGGTCGCCCCAGCATTTT. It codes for CASSPGGGRSPQHF.

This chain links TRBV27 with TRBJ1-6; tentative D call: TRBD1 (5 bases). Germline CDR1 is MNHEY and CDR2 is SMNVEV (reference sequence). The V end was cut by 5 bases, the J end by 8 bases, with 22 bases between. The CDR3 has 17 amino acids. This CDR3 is CASSGIRDRTRDSPLHF. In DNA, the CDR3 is TGTGCCAGCAGTGGGATCAGGGATAGAACAAGGGATTCACCCCTCCACTTT.

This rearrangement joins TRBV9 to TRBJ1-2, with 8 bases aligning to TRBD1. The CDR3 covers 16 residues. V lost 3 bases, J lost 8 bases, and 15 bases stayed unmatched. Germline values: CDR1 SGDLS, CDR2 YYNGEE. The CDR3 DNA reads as TGTGCCAGCAGCGGGTCCCGGGACAGGCAAAAAGGGGGCTACACCTTC. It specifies CASSGSRDRQKGGYTF.

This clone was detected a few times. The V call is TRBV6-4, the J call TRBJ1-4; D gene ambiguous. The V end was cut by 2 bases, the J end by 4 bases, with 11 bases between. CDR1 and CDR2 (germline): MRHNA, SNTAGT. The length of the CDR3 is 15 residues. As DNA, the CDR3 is TGTGCCAGCAGTGACGGCGCGGGTGGTAATGAAAAACTGTTTTTT. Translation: CASSDGAGGNEKLFF.

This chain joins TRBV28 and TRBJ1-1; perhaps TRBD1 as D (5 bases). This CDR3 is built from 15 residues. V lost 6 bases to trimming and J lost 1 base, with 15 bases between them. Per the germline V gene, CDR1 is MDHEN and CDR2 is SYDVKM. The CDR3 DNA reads TGTGCCAGCAGAGCAGGGTTAAAGGGGAACACTGAAGCTTTCTTT. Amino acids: CASRAGLKGNTEAFF. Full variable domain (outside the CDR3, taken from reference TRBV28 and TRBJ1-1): DVKVTQSSRYLVKRTGEKVFLECVQDMDHENMFWYRQDPGLGLRLIYFSYDVKMKEKGDIPEGYSVSREKKERFSLILESASTNQTSMYLCASRAGLKGNTEAFFGQGTRLTVV.

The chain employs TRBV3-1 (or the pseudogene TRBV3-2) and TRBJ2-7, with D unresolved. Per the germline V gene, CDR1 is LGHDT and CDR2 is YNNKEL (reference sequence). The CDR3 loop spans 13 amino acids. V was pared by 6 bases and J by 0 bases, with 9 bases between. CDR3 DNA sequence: TGTGCCAGCAGTCACTCGGTCTCCTACGAGCAGTACTTC. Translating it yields CASSHSVSYEQYF.

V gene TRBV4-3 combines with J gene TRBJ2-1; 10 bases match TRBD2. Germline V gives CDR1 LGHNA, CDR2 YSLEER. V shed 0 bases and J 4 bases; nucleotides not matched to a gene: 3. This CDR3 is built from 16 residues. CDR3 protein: CASSQEASGGYNEQFF. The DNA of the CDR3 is TGCGCCAGCAGCCAAGAGGCTAGCGGGGGTTACAATGAGCAGTTCTTC.